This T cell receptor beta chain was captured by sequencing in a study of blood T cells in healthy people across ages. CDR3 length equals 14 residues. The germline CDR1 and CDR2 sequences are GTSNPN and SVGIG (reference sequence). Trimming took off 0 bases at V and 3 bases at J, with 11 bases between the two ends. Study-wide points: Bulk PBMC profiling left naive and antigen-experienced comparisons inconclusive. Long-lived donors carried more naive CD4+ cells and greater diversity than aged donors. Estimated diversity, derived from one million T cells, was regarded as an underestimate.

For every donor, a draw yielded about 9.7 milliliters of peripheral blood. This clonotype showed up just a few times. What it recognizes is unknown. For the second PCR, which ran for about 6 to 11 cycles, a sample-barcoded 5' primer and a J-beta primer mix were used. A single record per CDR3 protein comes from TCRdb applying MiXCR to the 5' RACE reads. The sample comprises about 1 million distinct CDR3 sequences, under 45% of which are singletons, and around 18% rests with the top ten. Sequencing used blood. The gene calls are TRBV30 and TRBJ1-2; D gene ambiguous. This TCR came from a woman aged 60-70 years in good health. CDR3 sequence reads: CAWSVDPPYYGYTF. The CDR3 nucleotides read TGTGCCTGGAGTGTAGACCCCCCTTACTATGGCTACACCTTC.